The rows below give T cell receptor beta chains drawn from one sample of a study of shared clonotypes between healthy human individuals. Assay: immunoSEQ multiplex PCR; the TCRdb copy retains only in-frame clones and omits some. The sample carries some 2,400,000 clones, more than 90% recorded once. The sequencing input was naive CD4+ T cells sorted from blood. These receptors all come from a man between 18 and 35 years old in good health. The CDR3 runs from the conserved cysteine through the conserved F or W. A D gene is named only where the DNA matches it firmly. Expanded clones get a size class; other rows say once, few or many, or leave the size out.

v_gene	d_gene	abundance	j_gene	CDR3nt	CDR3aa
TRBV5-1	-	-	TRBJ2-2	TGCGCCAGCAGCTTGGACAACCCCACCGGGGAGCTGTTTTTT	CASSLDNPTGELFF
TRBV21-1	-	-	TRBJ1-1	TGTGCCACCGAGAGGGGCGGAGAGAACACTGAAGCTTTCTTT	CATERGGENTEAFF
TRBV19	TRBD2	once	TRBJ2-1	TGTGCCAGTAGTATCCTAGCGGGGGTGAGCTCCTACAATGAGCAGTTCTTC	CASSILAGVSSYNEQFF
TRBV9	TRBD2	-	TRBJ2-2	TGTGCCAGCAGCGTAAGCAGCGGGAGGTTGACCGGGGAGCTGTTTTTT	CASSVSSGRLTGELFF
TRBV4-3	TRBD2	-	TRBJ2-2	TGCGCCAGCAGCCAAGATGTAGCGGGCTCCACCGGGGAGCTGTTTTTT	CASSQDVAGSTGELFF
TRBV18	TRBD1	once	TRBJ2-5	TGTGCCAGCTCACCAAGAGGGGGCGTAGAGACCCAGTACTTC	CASSPRGGVETQYF
TRBV27	TRBD1	-	TRBJ2-5	TGTGCCAGCCGTGCCCAGGGGGTCCAAGAGACCCAGTACTTC	CASRAQGVQETQYF
TRBV7-2	-	-	TRBJ2-3	TGTGCCAGCAGCTTCTCCTCCGGCATAGATACGCAGTATTTT	CASSFSSGIDTQYF
TRBV9	-	few	TRBJ2-7	TGTGCCAGCAGCGTAGAACAGGGTGGCTACGAGCAGTACTTC	CASSVEQGGYEQYF
TRBV30	-	-	TRBJ1-1	TGTGCCTGGAGTGGGCAGAAGAACACTGAAGCTTTCTTT	CAWSGQKNTEAFF
TRBV6-6	TRBD1	-	TRBJ2-7	TGTGCCAGCAGTTCTACTTACAGGGGCGGCTACGAGCAGTACTTC	CASSSTYRGGYEQYF
TRBV6-5	-	-	TRBJ1-1	TGTGCCAGCACCAAGGACGGAAACACTGAAGCTTTCTTT	CASTKDGNTEAFF
TRBV11-1	TRBD2	-	TRBJ2-1	TGTGCCAGCAGACTAGCGGGGGGGCTTAATGAGCAGTTCTTC	CASRLAGGLNEQFF
TRBV11-1	-	-	TRBJ2-5	TGTGCCAGCAGCTTAGGGCTACAAGAGACCCAGTACTTC	CASSLGLQETQYF
TRBV6-1	-	-	TRBJ2-7	TGTGCCAGCAGTGCGGAGCCACCCACCTTGGCCGAGCAGTACTTC	CASSAEPPTLAEQYF
TRBV30	-	-	TRBJ2-6	TGTGCCCATGCAGGGAATGGGGCCAACGTCCTGACTTTC	CAHAGNGANVLTF
TRBV13	TRBD2	-	TRBJ2-3	TGTGCCAGCAGCTTGGGACTAGCGGGGGGGCCGACAGATACGCAGTATTTT	CASSLGLAGGPTDTQYF
TRBV4-2	TRBD1	-	TRBJ1-1	TGTGCCAGCAGCCAAGAGGACAGGACAGGCACTGAAGCTTTCTTT	CASSQEDRTGTEAFF
TRBV7-9	-	-	TRBJ1-6	TGTGCCAGCAGATATGGATTTAAGGATTCACCCCTCCACTTT	CASRYGFKDSPLHF
TRBV4-1	-	-	TRBJ2-5	TGCGCCAGCAGCCAAGTGTGGGTAACGGAGACCCAGTACTTC	CASSQVWVTETQYF
TRBV29-1	-	-	TRBJ2-2	TGCAGCGTTGAAAGTGGGTCGAACACCGGGGAGCTGTTTTTT	CSVESGSNTGELFF
TRBV12-5	-	-	TRBJ2-1	TGTGCTAGTGGTTTGGTACGGGGCAATGAGCAGTTCTTC	CASGLVRGNEQFF